Each of the 11 T cell receptor beta chains below was sequenced from the same sample in a study of cytomegalovirus exposure and HLA in healthy donors. The assay was immunoSEQ multiplex PCR, and TCRdb's table has in-frame clones only and misses some. Altogether 150,000 to 200,000 clones are present, roughly four fifths being singletons, with the ten largest covering 2.5% to 3%. The sample comprised PBMCs. Receptors were obtained from a woman between 18 and 29 years old in good health and CMV-seropositive.

The chain is built from TRBV23-1 and TRBJ1-1, with TRBD1 matching 7 bases. TRBV23-1 is assigned to the ORF class and has an uncertain function. Losses at the gene ends were 3 bases for V and 5 bases for J; bases not matched to a gene: 6. The CDR3 is 14 amino acids. The CDR3 sequence: CASSQIEGATEAFF. For the CDR3, the DNA is TGCGCCAGCAGTCAGATCGAGGGGGCGACTGAAGCTTTCTTT.

A single count supports this clone. The chain recombines TRBV19 with TRBJ1-4, with D tentatively TRBD1 (6 bases). V lost 3 bases and J lost 5, with 7 bases in between. Germline CDR1 reads LNHDA; CDR2 reads SQIVND (reference sequence). The CDR3 sequence is 13 residues long. CDR3 nucleotide sequence: TGTGCCAGTAGTATCGGACAGAATGAAAAACTGTTTTTT. Protein sequence: CASSIGQNEKLFF.

V is TRBV9 and J is TRBJ2-5, with 11 positions matching TRBD1. The CDR3 runs 17 residues. Germline assignment: CDR1 SGDLS and CDR2 YYNGEE. The V and J ends lost 2 bases and 1 base, in that order; junction bases with no gene match: 7. The chain's CDR3 is CASSVVTGTGGQETQYF. The DNA for the CDR3 is TGTGCCAGCAGCGTGGTGACCGGGACAGGGGGCCAAGAGACCCAGTACTTC. Complete variable domain (other parts from reference TRBV9 and TRBJ2-5): DSGVTQTPKHLITATGQRVTLRCSPRSGDLSVYWYQQSLDQGLQFLIQYYNGEERAKGNILERFSAQQFPDLHSELNLSSLELGDSALYFCASSVVTGTGGQETQYFGPGTRLLVL.

The genes are TRBV25-1 and TRBJ1-1, with D maybe TRBD1 (6 bases). V was trimmed by 3 bases and J by 2 bases, leaving 16 bases between them. The CDR3 has 16 residues. The germline V gene encodes CDR1 MGHDK and CDR2 SYGVNS. DNA of the CDR3: TGTGCCAGCAGTGACCCCGCGGGGGGGGGCAACACTGAAGCTTTCTTT. This codes for CASSDPAGGGNTEAFF.

The V gene is TRBV5-1, the J gene TRBJ1-4, with D tentatively TRBD1 (5 bases). Trimming took 1 base from V and 5 from J, leaving 9 bases between them. The germline CDR1 and CDR2 sequences are SGHRS and YFSETQ. This CDR3 is built from 14 residues. Here the CDR3 DNA reads TGCGCCAGCAGCTTGCAGGGTATGAATGAAAAACTGTTTTTT. Translated: CASSLQGMNEKLFF. Filled out from reference TRBV5-1 and TRBJ1-4, the complete variable domain reads KAGVTQTPRYLIKTRGQQVTLSCSPISGHRSVSWYQQTPGQGLQFLFEYFSETQRNKGNFPGRFSGRQFSNSRSEMNVSTLELGDSALYLCASSLQGMNEKLFFGSGTQLSVL.

V usage is TRBV6-1 and J usage is TRBJ2-7, with D uncertain. The CDR3 is made up of 12 amino acids. Trimming left V 5 bases short and J 4 bases short, with 9 bases between. Germline V gives CDR1 MNHNS, CDR2 SASEGT. This CDR3 is CASSPDIYEQYF. CDR3 DNA: TGTGCCAGCAGTCCCGACATTTACGAGCAGTACTTC.

This sequence joins TRBV4-2 and TRBJ2-7, with 9 bases identical to TRBD1. CDR1 and CDR2 from the germline V gene are LGHNA and YNFKEQ. V gave up 2 bases and J gave up 3 bases; unmatched junction bases: 8. The CDR3 is 16 residues long. CDR3 loop: CASSQQAGTGNYEQYF. The CDR3 bases are TGTGCCAGCAGCCAACAAGCCGGGACAGGGAACTACGAGCAGTACTTC.

The CDR3 region has the DNA TGCGCCAGCACCAAAGCAGACTTTCAAGAGACCCAGTACTTC. This sequence encodes CASTKADFQETQYF. The V gene is TRBV5-1, the J gene TRBJ2-5; no reliable D call. The germline CDR1 and CDR2 sequences are SGHRS and YFSETQ. Trimming cost V 6 bases and J 2 bases, with 14 bases left between them. The CDR3 consists of 14 residues.

In this sample, this clone turned up once. The chain employs TRBV15 and TRBJ1-1; D gene ambiguous. Deletions cut 0 bases from V and 1 base from J, with 18 bases between. The CDR3 is made up of 18 amino acids. Germline lookup yields CDR1 LNHNV and CDR2 YYDKDF (reference sequence). As DNA, the CDR3 is TGTGCCACCAGCAGAGATCGCCCCCCCTGGGCGGGGAACACTGAAGCTTTCTTT. It encodes CATSRDRPPWAGNTEAFF.

The chain is built from TRBV9 and TRBJ1-1; D is perhaps TRBD1 (5 bases). The CDR3 has 12 amino acids. Germline-derived CDR1 and CDR2 are SGDLS and YYNGEE. Between the trimmed V and J ends, which lost 4 bases and 4 bases, there was a span of 8 bases. In nucleotides, the CDR3 is TGTGCCAGCAGCCGGGGGTTCACTGAAGCTTTCTTT. Amino acid sequence: CASSRGFTEAFF.

To note about this clone: Other DNA sequences within the sample encode an identical CDR3. This chain connects TRBV5-6 to TRBJ1-1; D is uncertain. V was pared by 0 bases and J by 1 base, with 4 bases between. The length of the CDR3 is 13 residues. The germline V gene has CDR1 SGHDT and CDR2 YYEEEE. Here the CDR3 reads CASSLGANTEAFF. CDR3 coding DNA: TGTGCCAGCAGCTTGGGGGCGAACACTGAAGCTTTCTTT.